Listed below are T cell receptor beta chains from one sample, sequenced in a study of cytomegalovirus exposure and HLA in healthy donors. Data came from immunoSEQ multiplex PCR; TCRdb stores just in-frame clones and leaves some out. This table has 130,000 or so clones, roughly 9% appearing once. The sequenced sample consisted of PBMCs. These receptors were obtained from a woman between 40 and 50 years old in good health and CMV-seropositive. The CDR3 runs from the conserved cysteine through the conserved F or W. Fields, in order: D gene, clone size, J gene, V gene, CDR3 DNA, CDR3 protein. D genes are given only for firm matches. Clone size is shown for a subset of rows, as once, few, many or a class of expanded clone.

-,-,TRBJ1-5,TRBV7-9,TGTGCCAGCAGCTTAGGTACGAGGTCTGACCAGCCCCAGCATTTT,CASSLGTRSDQPQHF
TRBD1,few,TRBJ1-5,TRBV10-3,TGTGCCATCAGCAAATCCGGGACAGGGAATCAGCCCCAGCATTTT,CAISKSGTGNQPQHF
TRBD1,-,TRBJ2-1,TRBV19,TGTGCCAGTAGTCTCCACGACAGGGGGAATGAGCAGTTCTTC,CASSLHDRGNEQFF
-,few,TRBJ1-1,TRBV6-5,TGTGCCAGCAGTAACCCGACAGTATGGAACACTGAAGCTTTCTTT,CASSNPTVWNTEAFF
TRBD1,-,TRBJ2-1,TRBV6-1,TGTGCCAGCAGTGCCCCGACAGGGCGATACAATGAGCAGTTCTTC,CASSAPTGRYNEQFF
-,-,TRBJ1-3,TRBV5-1,TGCGCCAGCAGCTTCGAAGGGGCTGGAAACACCATATATTTT,CASSFEGAGNTIYF
TRBD1,-,TRBJ2-7,TRBV4-1,TGCGCCAGCAGCCCCAACCGTCTGGGACAGGGATTACGGGAGCAGTACTTC,CASSPNRLGQGLREQYF
-,few,TRBJ2-1,TRBV9,TGTGCCAGCAGGGGCTCTGAAGTGGGTGGGGAGCAGTTCTTC,CASRGSEVGGEQFF
TRBD1,few,TRBJ1-1,TRBV27,TGTGCCAGCACCTCAAACCCGACAGGGATGAACACTGAAGCTTTCTTT,CASTSNPTGMNTEAFF
TRBD1,-,TRBJ1-5,TRBV19,TGTTCCTCGACAGGGGAGAACAATCAGCCCCAGCATTTT,CSSTGENNQPQHF
-,-,TRBJ2-7,TRBV6-1,TGTGCCAGCAGAGGACAGCCGAGCTCCTACGAGCAGTACTTC,CASRGQPSSYEQYF
-,few,TRBJ2-5,TRBV11-2,TGTGCCAGCAAAACACCGGGAAAAGAGACCCAGTACTTC,CASKTPGKETQYF
-,-,TRBJ1-2,TRBV19,TGTGCCAGTACCCCTACCGGGGCGGGACACTATGGCTACACCTTC,CASTPTGAGHYGYTF
-,few,TRBJ2-1,TRBV7-2,TGTGCCAGCAGCTCCACAGGTAGCTCCTACAATGAGCAGTTCTTC,CASSSTGSSYNEQFF
-,few,TRBJ2-5,TRBV10-3,TGTGCCATCAAGGGGGAGAGGTCACAAGAGACCCAGTACTTC,CAIKGERSQETQYF
TRBD2,-,TRBJ2-3,TRBV4-2,TGTGCCAGCAGCCAAACTAAAACTAGCGGGCCCACAGATACGCAGTATTTT,CASSQTKTSGPTDTQYF
-,-,TRBJ2-1,TRBV7-9,TGTGCCAGCAGCCCGAGGCCGGACAGTCAACTGTTCTTC,CASSPRPDSQLFF
TRBD1,-,TRBJ1-2,TRBV7-6,TGTGCCAGCAGCTTAGGGACAGGGGGTTCTGGCTACACCTTC,CASSLGTGGSGYTF
-,-,TRBJ2-2,TRBV28,TGTGCCAGCAGTTTACACGGGGAGCTGTTTTTT,CASSLHGELFF
-,-,TRBJ1-1,TRBV14,TGTGCCAGCTCTCAATTTTCGAGGACTGAAGCTTTCTTT,CASSQFSRTEAFF
TRBD2,-,TRBJ2-5,TRBV30,TGTGCCTGGAGTGGGGGACTAGCGGGGGGGCAGGGAGAGACCCAGTACTTC,CAWSGGLAGGQGETQYF
-,few,TRBJ2-3,TRBV14,TGTGCCAGCGCTAAAACAGATACGCAGTATTTT,CASAKTDTQYF
-,-,TRBJ1-2,TRBV6-1,TGTGCCAGCAGTGAACCAGGGAGGCGCTATGGCTACACCTTC,CASSEPGRRYGYTF
-,few,TRBJ1-5,TRBV9,TGTGCCAGCAGCCCCGAGGGATTCCAGCCCCAGCATTTT,CASSPEGFQPQHF
-,-,TRBJ2-7,TRBV15,TGTGCCACCAGCAGAGATCTTGCAGGGCTATACGAGCAGTACTTC,CATSRDLAGLYEQYF
TRBD1,-,TRBJ1-6,TRBV18,TGTGCCAGCTCATCCGGACAGGGGGGGGTTAATTCACCCCTCCACTTT,CASSSGQGGVNSPLHF
-,-,TRBJ2-7,TRBV7-9,TGTGCCAGCAGCTGGGGATTGGGGGGGCCGACCTACGAGCAGTACTTC,CASSWGLGGPTYEQYF
-,-,TRBJ1-5,TRBV6-5,TGTGCCAGCAAGATTGGACAGTCAAATCAGCCCCAGCATTTT,CASKIGQSNQPQHF
TRBD2,few,TRBJ2-1,TRBV11-2,TGTGCCAGCAGCTTGCGAGCGGGGGAACACAATGAGCAGTTCTTC,CASSLRAGEHNEQFF
-,few,TRBJ2-7,TRBV29-1,TGCAGCGCTAGGACTGGGAGCTCCTACGAGCAGTACTTC,CSARTGSSYEQYF
TRBD1,once,TRBJ1-2,TRBV19,TGTGCCAGTAGTTTTAGGACAGGGGGCAGTGGCTACACCTTC,CASSFRTGGSGYTF
TRBD2,-,TRBJ2-1,TRBV2,TGTGCCAGCTTAGGACTAGACTACAATGAGCAGTTCTTC,CASLGLDYNEQFF
-,few,TRBJ1-2,TRBV19,TGTGCCACCCATCCGGGGGAGGGTGATGGCTACACCTTC,CATHPGEGDGYTF
TRBD1,-,TRBJ2-7,TRBV7-9,TGTGCCAGCACCTACTCCGGGACAGGCTACGAGCAGTACTTC,CASTYSGTGYEQYF
-,few,TRBJ1-2,TRBV21-1,TGTGCCAGCAGCAAAGTAAAGGGGGCTTACTATGGCTACACCTTC,CASSKVKGAYYGYTF
-,-,TRBJ2-7,TRBV7-9,TGTGCCAGCAGCTTTTGGGGCCCCTACGAGCAGTACTTC,CASSFWGPYEQYF
-,-,TRBJ1-2,TRBV6-5,TGTGCCAGCAGTTCCTACGGGGGAACCTATGGCTACACCTTC,CASSSYGGTYGYTF
-,few,TRBJ1-2,TRBV28,TGTGCCATCGGAGACTATGGCTACACCTTC,CAIGDYGYTF
TRBD2,-,TRBJ2-5,TRBV7-6,TGTGCCAGCAGCCTGCTACTAGCGGGGGCCCCTACAGAGACCCAGTACTTC,CASSLLLAGAPTETQYF
TRBD1,few,TRBJ1-5,TRBV10-2,TGCGCCAGCCGGGGACACAGGGGGGATCAGCCCCAGCATTTT,CASRGHRGDQPQHF
TRBD1,few,TRBJ1-2,TRBV30,TGTGCCTGGAGCCCAAACAGGGACAGGGGGTTCTGGGGCTACACCTTC,CAWSPNRDRGFWGYTF
-,few,TRBJ1-3,TRBV30,TGTGCCTGGAGTGTAGCGGTAAGCTCTGGAAACACCATATATTTT,CAWSVAVSSGNTIYF
TRBD1,few,TRBJ1-1,TRBV5-6,TGTGCCAGCAGCGCCCAGGGGGCGAACACTGAAGCTTTCTTT,CASSAQGANTEAFF
-,-,TRBJ1-1,TRBV28,TGTGCCAGCAGGTCGGGGTGGGGGGGTGGCACTGAAGCTTTCTTT,CASRSGWGGGTEAFF
-,few,TRBJ1-2,TRBV7-9,TGTGCCAGCAGCTTAGCGGCGGGGGCCGGTGGCTACACCTTC,CASSLAAGAGGYTF
TRBD1,-,TRBJ2-2,TRBV6-4,TGTGCCAGCAGTGAAACAGGGGGCTTCACCGGGGAGCTGTTTTTT,CASSETGGFTGELFF
-,-,TRBJ1-1,TRBV6-5,TGTGCCAGCAGTTACAGGGGCAACACTGAAGCTTTCTTT,CASSYRGNTEAFF
-,-,TRBJ1-1,TRBV7-6,TGTGCCAGCAGCTCGAGACAGGTAAACACTGAAGCTTTCTTT,CASSSRQVNTEAFF
-,-,TRBJ2-3,TRBV7-9,TGTGCCAGCAGCTTATCCTTCACAGATACGCAGTATTTT,CASSLSFTDTQYF
TRBD2,few,TRBJ2-3,TRBV7-6,TGTGCCAGCAGCTCTCCTGTACGCGGGGGTGCCACAGATACGCAGTATTTT,CASSSPVRGGATDTQYF